This T cell receptor beta chain originates from a study of blood T cell repertoires in COVID-19. Across the whole study: Samples came from the United States, Italy and Spain, spanning acute and convalescent COVID-19. PBMCs, B-cell-depleted T cells, or T cells were the source of the cDNA or gDNA that made up the material.

This clone has only a few counts. Per the original methods: Amplifying reference gene primers gave estimates of nucleated cell counts. Data came from immunoSEQ multiplex PCR; TCRdb stores just in-frame clones and leaves some out. From that table come the V and J calls and clone size; the DNA was used to work out D and trimming. The data contain more than 70,000 clones, over 80% of them singletons. Germline-derived CDR1 and CDR2 are KGHSH and LQKENI. This CDR3 spans 16 amino acids. The V and J ends lost 6 bases and 7 bases respectively, with 22 bases between them. This sequence was found in a man aged 50 or older with active COVID-19. Material: peripheral blood. The chain couples TRBV18 to TRBJ1-5; possibly TRBD1 for D (6 bases). The CDR3 DNA reads as TGTGCCAGCTCCCCCACGGGGGGGCTAAGTGGACAGCCCCAGCATTTT. This sequence encodes CASSPTGGLSGQPQHF.